The clone carrying this T cell receptor beta chain was counted only a few times. The CDR3 runs 16 residues. V shed 3 bases and J shed 6 bases, with 16 bases lying between them. Germline V gene data show CDR1 as KGHDR and CDR2 as SFDVKD. This sample is drawn from a study of T-cell memory formation after mild COVID-19. TCRdb reanalysed the 5' RACE reads using MiXCR and keeps one entry per CDR3 protein. The top ten clones hold about 13% of a sample with a few hundred thousand distinct CDR3 sequences, 25% to 30% of them seen once. Sequences were obtained from PBMCs or a T cell subset sorted from them (not recorded which). The chain couples TRBV24-1 to TRBJ2-2, with D perhaps being TRBD1 or TRBD2 (6 bases each). The receptor was isolated from an adult woman who had mild COVID-19 (a few samples of this study predate the infection). Cell type and time point are not known. The CDR3 DNA sequence: TGTGCCACCAGTGATAACCAGGGGAGGTACGCCGGGGAGCTGTTTTTT. Residues: CATSDNQGRYAGELFF.